This T cell receptor beta chain originates from a study of cytomegalovirus exposure and HLA in healthy donors. Study-level findings and limits: Several top significant clusters appeared, in a later analysis, to be linked to common viral pathogens. For most TCR sequences rarity was the rule, although some public TCRs occurred in many donors.

Germline-derived CDR1 and CDR2 are MDHEN and SYDVKM. The CDR3 has 17 amino acids. V was trimmed by 5 bases and J by 0 bases, leaving 19 bases between them. PCR involved 60 Vbeta and 13 Jbeta primers. Sequencing was performed with immunoSEQ multiplex PCR; in TCRdb, only in-frame clones are kept and a portion is missing. The table shows 130,000 or so clones, with over 60% occurring only once. As regards this clone: The antigen remains unidentified.

Each of the donors was a healthy bone marrow donor. The TCR sequence derives from a man aged 25-45 years in good health and CMV-seronegative. The specimen was PBMCs. V is TRBV28 and J is TRBJ1-1, with TRBD1 as a possible D gene (5 bases). The CDR3 spells CASSPPLDSAMNTEAFF. DNA of the CDR3: TGTGCCAGCAGTCCCCCGTTAGACAGCGCCATGAACACTGAAGCTTTCTTT.